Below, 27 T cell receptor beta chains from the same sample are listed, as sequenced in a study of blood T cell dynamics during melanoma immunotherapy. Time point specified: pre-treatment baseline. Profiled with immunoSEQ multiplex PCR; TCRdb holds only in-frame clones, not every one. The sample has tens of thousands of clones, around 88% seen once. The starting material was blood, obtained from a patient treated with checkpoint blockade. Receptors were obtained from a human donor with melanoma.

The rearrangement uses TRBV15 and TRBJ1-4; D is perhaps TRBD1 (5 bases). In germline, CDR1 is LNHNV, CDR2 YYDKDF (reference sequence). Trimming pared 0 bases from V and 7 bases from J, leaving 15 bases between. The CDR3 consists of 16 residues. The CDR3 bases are TGTGCCACCAGCAGAGATTTGCAGGGTGGGACTGAAAAACTGTTTTTT. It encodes CATSRDLQGGTEKLFF.

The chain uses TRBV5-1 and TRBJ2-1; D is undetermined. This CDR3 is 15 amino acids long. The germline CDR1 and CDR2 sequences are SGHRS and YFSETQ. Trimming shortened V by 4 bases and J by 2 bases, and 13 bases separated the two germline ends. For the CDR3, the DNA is TGCGCCAGCAGCCTTTTAACTATCCCCTACAATGAGCAGTTCTTC. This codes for CASSLLTIPYNEQFF.

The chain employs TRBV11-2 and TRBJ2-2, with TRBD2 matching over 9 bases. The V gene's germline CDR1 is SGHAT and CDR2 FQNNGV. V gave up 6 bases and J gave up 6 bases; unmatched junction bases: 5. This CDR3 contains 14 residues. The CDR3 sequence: CASSKLAGPGELFF. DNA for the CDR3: TGTGCCAGCAGTAAACTAGCGGGCCCCGGGGAGCTGTTTTTT.

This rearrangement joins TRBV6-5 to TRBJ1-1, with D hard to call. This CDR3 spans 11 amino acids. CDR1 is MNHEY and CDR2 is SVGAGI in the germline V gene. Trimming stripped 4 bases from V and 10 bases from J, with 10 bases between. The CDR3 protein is CASSSSSGAFF. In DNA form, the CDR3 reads TGTGCCAGCAGTTCAAGCTCGGGAGCTTTCTTT.

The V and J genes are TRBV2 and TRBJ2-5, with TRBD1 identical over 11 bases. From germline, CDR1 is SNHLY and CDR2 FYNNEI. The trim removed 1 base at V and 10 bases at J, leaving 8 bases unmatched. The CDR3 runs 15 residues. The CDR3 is CASSEVGQGARDQYF. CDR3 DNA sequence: TGTGCCAGCAGTGAAGTTGGACAGGGGGCCAGGGACCAGTACTTC.

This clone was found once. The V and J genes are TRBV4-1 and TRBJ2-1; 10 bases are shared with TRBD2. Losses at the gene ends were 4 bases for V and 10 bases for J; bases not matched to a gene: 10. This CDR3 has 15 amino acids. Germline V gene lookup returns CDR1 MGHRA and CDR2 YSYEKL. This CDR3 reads CASSLRLAGSREQFF. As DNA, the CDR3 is TGCGCCAGCAGCCTCCGACTAGCGGGTAGTCGGGAGCAGTTCTTC.

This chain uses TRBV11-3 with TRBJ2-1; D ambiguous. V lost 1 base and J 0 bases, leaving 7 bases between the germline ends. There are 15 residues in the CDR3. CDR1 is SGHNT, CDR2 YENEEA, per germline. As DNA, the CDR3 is TGTGCCAGCAGCTTAGCTCCCCACTCCTACAATGAGCAGTTCTTC. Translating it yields CASSLAPHSYNEQFF.

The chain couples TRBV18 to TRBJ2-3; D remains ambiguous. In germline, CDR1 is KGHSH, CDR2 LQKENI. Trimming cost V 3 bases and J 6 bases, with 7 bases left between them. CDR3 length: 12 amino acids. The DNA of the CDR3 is TGTGCCAGCTCACCTGCCCTCGATACGCAGTATTTT. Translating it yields CASSPALDTQYF.

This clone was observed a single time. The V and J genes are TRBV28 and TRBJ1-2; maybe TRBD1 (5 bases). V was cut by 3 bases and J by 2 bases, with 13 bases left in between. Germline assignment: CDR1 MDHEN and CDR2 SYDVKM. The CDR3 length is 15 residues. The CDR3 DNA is TGTGCCAGCAGTTTCCCGGGGGGGAGGAACTATGGCTACACCTTC. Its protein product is CASSFPGGRNYGYTF.

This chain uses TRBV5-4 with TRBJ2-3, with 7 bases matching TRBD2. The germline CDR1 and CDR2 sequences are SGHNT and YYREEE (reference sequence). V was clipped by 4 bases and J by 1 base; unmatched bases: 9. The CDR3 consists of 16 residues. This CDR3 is CASSRGSRSGTDTQYF. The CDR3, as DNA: TGTGCCAGCAGCCGCGGGAGTAGAAGTGGCACAGATACGCAGTATTTT.

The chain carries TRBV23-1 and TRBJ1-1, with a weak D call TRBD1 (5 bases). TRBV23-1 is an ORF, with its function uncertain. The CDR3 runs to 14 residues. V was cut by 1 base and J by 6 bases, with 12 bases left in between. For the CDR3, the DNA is TGCGCCAGCAGTCAATTAAGGTCGGGGGCTGAAGCTTTCTTT. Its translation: CASSQLRSGAEAFF.

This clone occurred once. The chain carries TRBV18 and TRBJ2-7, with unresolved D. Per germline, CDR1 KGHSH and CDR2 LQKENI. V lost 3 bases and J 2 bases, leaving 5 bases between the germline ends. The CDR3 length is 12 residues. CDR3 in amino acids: CASSPNAYEQYF. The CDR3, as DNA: TGTGCCAGCTCACCGAACGCCTACGAGCAGTACTTC. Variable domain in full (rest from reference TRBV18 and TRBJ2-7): NAGVMQNPRHLVRRRGQEARLRCSPMKGHSHVYWYRQLPEEGLKFMVYLQKENIIDESGMPKERFSAEFPKEGPSILRIQQVVRGDSAAYFCASSPNAYEQYFGPGTRLTVT.

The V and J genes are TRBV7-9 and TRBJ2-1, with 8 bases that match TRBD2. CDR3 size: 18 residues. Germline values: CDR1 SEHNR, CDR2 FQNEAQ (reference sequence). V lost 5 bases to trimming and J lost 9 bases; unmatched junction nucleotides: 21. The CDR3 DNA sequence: TGTGCCAGCAGCCCGGTCCGTTTAGCGGGATCGATGCTCGGTGAGCAGTTCTTC. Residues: CASSPVRLAGSMLGEQFF. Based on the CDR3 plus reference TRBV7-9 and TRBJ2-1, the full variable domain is DTGVSQNPRHKITKRGQNVTFRCDPISEHNRLYWYRQTLGQGPEFLTYFQNEAQLEKSRLLSDRFSAERPKGSFSTLEIQRTEQGDSAMYLCASSPVRLAGSMLGEQFFGPGTRLTVL.

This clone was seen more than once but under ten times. CDR3 sequence reads: CASSADRGETQYF. The CDR3, as DNA: TGCGCCAGCAGTGCGGACAGAGGCGAGACCCAGTACTTC. V usage is TRBV10-2 and J usage is TRBJ2-5, with D possibly being TRBD1 (6 bases). The ends were cut back, 4 bases at V and 5 bases at J, with 11 bases in the middle. This CDR3 contains 13 residues. Germline CDR1 and CDR2: WSHSY and SAAADI.

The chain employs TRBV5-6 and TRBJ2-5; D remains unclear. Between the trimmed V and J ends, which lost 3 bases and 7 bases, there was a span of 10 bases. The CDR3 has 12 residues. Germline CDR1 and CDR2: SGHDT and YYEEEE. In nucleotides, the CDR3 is TGTGCCAGCAGCTCCTCTGTCTGGACCCAGTACTTC. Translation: CASSSSVWTQYF.

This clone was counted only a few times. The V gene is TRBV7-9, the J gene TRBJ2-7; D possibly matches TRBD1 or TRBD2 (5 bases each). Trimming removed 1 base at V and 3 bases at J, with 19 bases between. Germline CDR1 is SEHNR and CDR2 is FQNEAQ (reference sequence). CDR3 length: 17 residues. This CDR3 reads CASSLGGVRGPYYEQYF. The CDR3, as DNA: TGTGCCAGCAGCTTAGGCGGTGTTCGGGGACCTTACTACGAGCAGTACTTC.

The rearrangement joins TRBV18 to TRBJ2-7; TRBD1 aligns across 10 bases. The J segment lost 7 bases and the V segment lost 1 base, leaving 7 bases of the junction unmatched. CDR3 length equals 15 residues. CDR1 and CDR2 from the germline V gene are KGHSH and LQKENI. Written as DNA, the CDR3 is TGTGCCAGCTCACCACGGGCCGGGACAGGGGAAGAGCAGTACTTC. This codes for CASSPRAGTGEEQYF.

CDR3 loop: CASSFPTNTEAFF. CDR3 coding DNA: TGTGCCAGCAGTTTTCCCACTAACACTGAAGCTTTCTTT. The V call is TRBV28, the J call TRBJ1-1; D not resolved. The CDR3 spans 13 residues. CDR1 and CDR2 from the germline V gene are MDHEN and SYDVKM. Trimming stripped 3 bases from V and 2 bases from J, with 7 bases between.

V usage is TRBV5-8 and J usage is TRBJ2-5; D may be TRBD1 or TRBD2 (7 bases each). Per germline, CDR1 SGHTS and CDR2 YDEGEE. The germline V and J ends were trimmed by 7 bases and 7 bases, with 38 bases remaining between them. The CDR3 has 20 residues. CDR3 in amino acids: CASCRDRAYGGTPPGGTQYF. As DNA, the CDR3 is TGTGCCAGCTGCCGAGACAGGGCGTACGGCGGGACCCCACCGGGGGGGACCCAGTACTTC.

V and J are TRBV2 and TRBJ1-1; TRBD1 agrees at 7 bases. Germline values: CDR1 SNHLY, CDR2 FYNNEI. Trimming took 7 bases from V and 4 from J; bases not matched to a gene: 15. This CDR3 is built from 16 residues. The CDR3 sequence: CASILSAGTVGTEAFF. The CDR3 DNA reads TGTGCCAGCATCCTTAGCGCCGGGACAGTGGGCACTGAAGCTTTCTTT.

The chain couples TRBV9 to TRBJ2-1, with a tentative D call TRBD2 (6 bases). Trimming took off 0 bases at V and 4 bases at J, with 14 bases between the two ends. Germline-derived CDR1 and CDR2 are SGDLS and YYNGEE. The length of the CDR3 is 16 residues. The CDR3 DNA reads TGTGCCAGCAGCGTAGAGGTTAGCGGACTTTACAATGAGCAGTTCTTC. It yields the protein CASSVEVSGLYNEQFF.

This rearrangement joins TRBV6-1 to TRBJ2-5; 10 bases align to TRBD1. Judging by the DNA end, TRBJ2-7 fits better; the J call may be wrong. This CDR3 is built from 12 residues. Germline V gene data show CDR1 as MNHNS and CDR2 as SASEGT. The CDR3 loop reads CASGDRGYEQYF. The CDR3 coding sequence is TGTGCCAGCGGGGACAGGGGATACGAGCAGTACTTC.

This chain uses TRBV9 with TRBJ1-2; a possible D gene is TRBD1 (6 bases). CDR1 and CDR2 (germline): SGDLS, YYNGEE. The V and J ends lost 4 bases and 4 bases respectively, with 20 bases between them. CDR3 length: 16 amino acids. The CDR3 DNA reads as TGTGCCAGCAGCCCTTCAGGTCCGGGGGCCGGCTATGGCTACACCTTC. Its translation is CASSPSGPGAGYGYTF.

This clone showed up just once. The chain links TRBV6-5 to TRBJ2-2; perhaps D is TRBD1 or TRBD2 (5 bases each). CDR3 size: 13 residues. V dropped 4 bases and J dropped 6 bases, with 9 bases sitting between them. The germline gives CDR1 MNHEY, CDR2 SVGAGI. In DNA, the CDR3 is TGTGCCAGCAGTTCGAGGGGTTCCGGGGAGCTGTTTTTT. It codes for CASSSRGSGELFF.

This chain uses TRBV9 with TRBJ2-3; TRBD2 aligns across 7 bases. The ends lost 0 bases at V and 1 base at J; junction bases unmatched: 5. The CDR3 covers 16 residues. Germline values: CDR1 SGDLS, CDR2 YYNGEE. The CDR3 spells CASSVGGGSGTDTQYF. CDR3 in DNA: TGTGCCAGCAGCGTAGGGGGCGGGAGTGGCACAGATACGCAGTATTTT. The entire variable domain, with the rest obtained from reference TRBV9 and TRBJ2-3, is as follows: DSGVTQTPKHLITATGQRVTLRCSPRSGDLSVYWYQQSLDQGLQFLIQYYNGEERAKGNILERFSAQQFPDLHSELNLSSLELGDSALYFCASSVGGGSGTDTQYFGPGTRLTVL.

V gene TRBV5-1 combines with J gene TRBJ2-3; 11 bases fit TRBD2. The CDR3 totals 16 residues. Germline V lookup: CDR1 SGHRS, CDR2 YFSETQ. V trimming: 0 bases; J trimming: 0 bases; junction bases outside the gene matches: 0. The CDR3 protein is CASSLGLAGSTDTQYF. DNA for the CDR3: TGCGCCAGCAGCTTGGGACTAGCGGGAAGCACAGATACGCAGTATTTT.

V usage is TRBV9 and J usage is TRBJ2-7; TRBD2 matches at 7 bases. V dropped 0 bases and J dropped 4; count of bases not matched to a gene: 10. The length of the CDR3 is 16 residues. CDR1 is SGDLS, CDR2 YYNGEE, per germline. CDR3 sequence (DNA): TGTGCCAGCAGCGTAGGGCTAGCGGTCGGCGGGTACGAGCAGTACTTC. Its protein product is CASSVGLAVGGYEQYF.